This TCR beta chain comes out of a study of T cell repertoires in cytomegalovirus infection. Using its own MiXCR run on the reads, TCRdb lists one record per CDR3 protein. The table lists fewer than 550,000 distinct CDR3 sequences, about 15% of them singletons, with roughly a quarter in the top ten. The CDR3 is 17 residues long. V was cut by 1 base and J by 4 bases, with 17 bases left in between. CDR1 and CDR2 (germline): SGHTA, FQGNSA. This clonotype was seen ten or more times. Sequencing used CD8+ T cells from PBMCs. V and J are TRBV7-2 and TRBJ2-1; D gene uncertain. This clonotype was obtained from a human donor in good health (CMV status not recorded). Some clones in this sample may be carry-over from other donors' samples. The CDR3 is CASSLDPSSSGYNEQFF. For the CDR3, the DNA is TGTGCCAGCAGCTTAGACCCCTCTAGTTCGGGTTACAATGAGCAGTTCTTC. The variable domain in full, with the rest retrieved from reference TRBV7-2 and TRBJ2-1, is GAGVSQSPSNKVTEKGKDVELRCDPISGHTALYWYRQSLGQGLEFLIYFQGNSAPDKSGLPSDRFSAERTGGSVSTLTIQRTQQEDSAVYLCASSLDPSSSGYNEQFFGPGTRLTVL.